One sample yielded the 18 T cell receptor beta chains listed below, sequenced in a study of blood T cell repertoires in COVID-19. TCRdb's copy holds only in-frame clones and misses some; the assay was immunoSEQ multiplex PCR. The table lists fewer than 200,000 clones, around four fifths of them singletons. The sample taken for sequencing was peripheral blood. These receptors all stem from a woman aged 70-85 years with COVID-19, enrolled during active disease.

In its sample, this clone was seen a few times. The chain employs TRBV28 and TRBJ2-7; a weak D match, TRBD1 (7 bases). This CDR3 is built from 14 residues. Trimming shortened V by 7 bases and J by 4 bases, and 17 bases separated the two germline ends. In germline, CDR1 is MDHEN, CDR2 SYDVKM. The CDR3 nucleotides read TGTGCCAGCATTTCACAGGGGAGGATATACGAGCAGTACTTC. Protein sequence: CASISQGRIYEQYF.

The chain employs TRBV10-2 and TRBJ2-1, with 13 nucleotides matching TRBD2. Germline assignment: CDR1 WSHSY and CDR2 SAAADI. The CDR3 loop spans 14 amino acids. J was trimmed by 8 bases and V by 7 bases; bases with no gene match: 5. This chain's CDR3 is CASTTSGRADEQFF. The CDR3 region has the DNA TGCGCCAGCACCACTAGCGGGAGGGCCGATGAGCAGTTCTTC.

The chain carries TRBV5-1 and TRBJ2-1, with 12 bases lining up with TRBD2. Germline CDR1 SGHRS, CDR2 YFSETQ. V lost 4 bases and J lost 8; bases outside the gene matches: 10. The CDR3 runs 16 residues. The DNA for the CDR3 is TGCGCCAGCAGCCAACGGACTAGCGGGATCTTAGATGAGCAGTTCTTC. It yields the protein CASSQRTSGILDEQFF.

The table lists this clone with a count of one. The chain has TRBV19 and TRBJ2-3, with TRBD2 matching over 10 bases. Germline V gene sequence: CDR1 LNHDA, CDR2 SQIVND (reference sequence). The CDR3 runs 17 residues. The junction had 7 bases not matched to a gene; V was cut back by 0 bases and J by 4 bases. The CDR3 region is CASSIDSAGGVSDTQYF. CDR3 DNA sequence: TGTGCCAGTAGTATAGACTCAGCGGGAGGGGTTTCAGATACGCAGTATTTT.

The V gene is TRBV5-8, the J gene TRBJ1-4, with 7 nucleotides matching TRBD1. V shed 4 bases and J 7 bases; nucleotides not matched to a gene: 10. Germline lookup yields CDR1 SGHTS and CDR2 YDEGEE. The CDR3 covers 15 residues. The CDR3 here is CASSKTGGGSEKLFF. The CDR3 nucleotides read TGTGCCAGCAGCAAAACGGGAGGGGGCAGTGAAAAACTGTTTTTT. Combining the CDR3 with reference TRBV5-8 and TRBJ1-4 gives the whole variable domain EAGVTQSPTHLIKTRGQQATLRCSPISGHTSVYWYQQALGLGLQFLLWYDEGEERNRGNFPPRFSGRQFPNYSSELNVNALELEDSALYLCASSKTGGGSEKLFFGSGTQLSVL.

V and J are TRBV7-4 and TRBJ1-5, with 9 nucleotides matching TRBD1. There are 18 residues in the CDR3. The V segment lost 3 bases and the J segment 0 bases; nucleotides outside the gene matches: 9. Germline-derived CDR1 and CDR2 are SGHVT and SQSDAQ. CDR3 nucleotide sequence: TGTGCCAGCAGCTTGGACAGGGGCGTCGCCGATAGCAATCAGCCCCAGCATTTT. Its protein is CASSLDRGVADSNQPQHF. Using reference TRBV7-4 and TRBJ1-5 for the parts outside the CDR3, the full variable domain is GAGVSQSPRYKVAKRGRDVALRCDSISGHVTLYWYRQTLGQGSEVLTYSQSDAQRDKSGRPSGRFSAERPERSVSTLKIQRTEQGDSAVYLCASSLDRGVADSNQPQHFGDGTRLSIL.

The chain is built from TRBV5-6 and TRBJ1-4; D is ambiguous. Germline-derived CDR1 and CDR2 are SGHDT and YYEEEE. V was pared by 4 bases and J by 3 bases, with 7 bases between. CDR3 length: 13 amino acids. In nucleotides, the CDR3 is TGTGCCAGCAGCCACAGATCTAATGAAAAACTGTTTTTT. Amino acids: CASSHRSNEKLFF. The full variable domain, its missing parts supplied by reference TRBV5-6 and TRBJ1-4, is DAGVTQSPTHLIKTRGQQVTLRCSPKSGHDTVSWYQQALGQGPQFIFQYYEEEERQRGNFPDRFSGHQFPNYSSELNVNALLLGDSALYLCASSHRSNEKLFFGSGTQLSVL.

This chain uses TRBV3-1 (or the pseudogene TRBV3-2) with TRBJ1-4; TRBD1 is a possible D gene (6 bases). CDR1 LGHDT and CDR2 YNNKEL come from the germline V gene (reference sequence). V was trimmed by 7 bases and J by 6 bases, leaving 18 bases between them. The CDR3 is made up of 15 amino acids. The CDR3 coding sequence is TGTGCCAGCACCCCCACGAGACAGGATTATGAAAAACTGTTTTTT. Protein sequence: CASTPTRQDYEKLFF.

V is TRBV28 and J is TRBJ1-4; perhaps TRBD1 as D (6 bases). This CDR3 has 16 residues. V was clipped by 5 bases and J by 2 bases, with 15 bases between them. Germline V gene sequence: CDR1 MDHEN, CDR2 SYDVKM. In DNA, the CDR3 is TGTGCCAGCAGTCCGACCGGGACACTGACTAATGAAAAACTGTTTTTT. Translated: CASSPTGTLTNEKLFF.

CDR3 sequence: CAITPGTGAGNEQFF. CDR3 sequence (DNA): TGTGCCATCACCCCCGGGACAGGGGCGGGAAATGAGCAGTTCTTC. The J gene is TRBJ2-1, the V gene TRBV10-3; 10 bases agree with TRBD1. CDR1 ENHRY and CDR2 SYGVKD come from the germline V gene. V was pared by 7 bases and J by 7 bases, with 10 bases of the junction left unmatched. CDR3 size: 15 residues.

Of note for this clone: Distinct nucleotide sequences in the sample also encode this CDR3. J is TRBJ2-7 and V is TRBV27; 8 bases are shared with TRBD1. This CDR3 has 14 residues. From germline, CDR1 is MNHEY and CDR2 SMNVEV (reference sequence). The J segment lost 0 bases and the V segment lost 2 bases, leaving 0 bases of the junction unmatched. The CDR3 loop reads CASSLQGASYEQYF. The CDR3 DNA reads as TGTGCCAGCAGTTTACAGGGGGCCTCCTACGAGCAGTACTTC.

The rearrangement links TRBV3-1 (or the pseudogene TRBV3-2) to TRBJ2-7; TRBD2 matches at 9 bases. The CDR3 runs to 18 residues. Trimming removed 3 bases from V and 1 base from J; junction bases left unmatched: 13. CDR1 is LGHDT, CDR2 YNNKEL, per germline (reference sequence). The DNA of the CDR3 is TGTGCCAGCAGCCAGCCCCATAGCGGGAGACTCCCATCCTACGAGCAGTACTTC. Translated: CASSQPHSGRLPSYEQYF.

The chain links TRBV6-5 to TRBJ2-1; TRBD2 aligns across 9 bases. The V segment lost 0 bases and the J segment 7 bases; nucleotides outside the gene matches: 7. The CDR3 loop spans 16 amino acids. Germline V CDR1 and CDR2: MNHEY, SVGAGI. The CDR3 nucleotides read TGTGCCAGCAGTTACTCTGGCGGGAGGGCCGGGAATGAGCAGTTCTTC. Translated, it gives CASSYSGGRAGNEQFF.

The chain has TRBV6-6 and TRBJ1-4; 7 bases fit TRBD1. This CDR3 is 16 amino acids long. Germline V gene data show CDR1 as MNHNY and CDR2 as SVGAGI (reference sequence). Trimming removed 0 bases from V and 7 bases from J; junction bases left unmatched: 8. In DNA form, the CDR3 reads TGTGCCAGCAGTTACTCCTTTGACAGGGTTAGTGAAAAACTGTTTTTT. This translates into CASSYSFDRVSEKLFF.

This chain links TRBV5-1 with TRBJ1-2, with TRBD1 matching 9 bases. The V and J ends lost 4 bases and 8 bases, in that order; junction bases with no gene match: 6. The CDR3 has 13 amino acids. The germline gives CDR1 SGHRS, CDR2 YFSETQ. The CDR3 DNA reads as TGCGCCAGCAGCGTGGGACAGGGCGGCGGCTACACCTTC. Translated, it gives CASSVGQGGGYTF.

V is TRBV18 and J is TRBJ2-7; D remains unclear. Germline V gene lookup returns CDR1 KGHSH and CDR2 LQKENI. The CDR3 covers 13 residues. Trimming pared 0 bases from V and 3 bases from J, leaving 6 bases between. CDR3 DNA: TGTGCCAGCTCACCACCGTCGGGCTACGAGCAGTACTTC. Its protein is CASSPPSGYEQYF. Full variable domain (outside the CDR3, taken from reference TRBV18 and TRBJ2-7): NAGVMQNPRHLVRRRGQEARLRCSPMKGHSHVYWYRQLPEEGLKFMVYLQKENIIDESGMPKERFSAEFPKEGPSILRIQQVVRGDSAAYFCASSPPSGYEQYFGPGTRLTVT.

This rearrangement joins TRBV2 to TRBJ1-4; TRBD1 aligns across 7 bases. V trimming: 5 bases; J trimming: 6 bases; junction bases outside the gene matches: 6. This CDR3 spans 14 amino acids. In germline, CDR1 is SNHLY, CDR2 FYNNEI. CDR3 bases: TGTGCCAGCAGTCAAGACAGGGTGGATGAAAAACTGTTTTTT. Encoded protein: CASSQDRVDEKLFF. Looking up the rest from reference TRBV2 and TRBJ1-4 gives the full variable domain: EPEVTQTPSHQVTQMGQEVILRCVPISNHLYFYWYRQILGQKVEFLVSFYNNEISEKSEIFDDQFSVERPDGSNFTLKIRSTKLEDSAMYFCASSQDRVDEKLFFGSGTQLSVL.

This clone was detected only once. The chain carries TRBV2 and TRBJ2-5, with D maybe TRBD2 (6 bases). The germline V gene encodes CDR1 SNHLY and CDR2 FYNNEI. V was cut by 5 bases and J by 7 bases, with 17 bases left in between. The CDR3 extends over 14 amino acids. DNA for the CDR3: TGTGCCAGCAGTTCTAGCGTAAAGTTTGGGACCCAGTACTTC. The encoded protein is CASSSSVKFGTQYF.